The 29 T cell receptor beta chains below were found in one sample sequenced in a study of shared clonotypes between healthy human individuals. Clones were read by immunoSEQ multiplex PCR, and TCRdb kept only the in-frame ones, dropping some. The sample yields millions of clones, around 95% seen once. Sequenced sample: naive CD4+ T cells sorted from blood. The subset here: CD45RA+ positively selected. The receptors here all came from a man between 18 and 35 years old in good health.

The gene calls are TRBV30 and TRBJ2-6; D unresolved. The CDR3 has 12 residues. Trimming stripped 6 bases from V and 4 bases from J, with 7 bases between. Germline V gene sequence: CDR1 GTSNPN, CDR2 SVGIG (reference sequence). The CDR3 nucleotides read TGTGCCTGCACCCGGGGGGCCAACGTCCTGACTTTC. Protein: CACTRGANVLTF.

The chain recombines TRBV5-4 with TRBJ2-7; the D is unclear. In germline, CDR1 is SGHNT, CDR2 YYREEE (reference sequence). The CDR3 extends over 15 amino acids. The germline V and J ends were trimmed by 4 bases and 1 base, with 15 bases remaining between them. The DNA for the CDR3 is TGTGCCAGCAGCCGGCCCGAACTCGCTTCCTACGAGCAGTACTTC. Its translation is CASSRPELASYEQYF. The full variable domain, in which reference TRBV5-4 and TRBJ2-7 provide the parts outside the CDR3, is ETGVTQSPTHLIKTRGQQVTLRCSSQSGHNTVSWYQQALGQGPQFIFQYYREEENGRGNFPPRFSGLQFPNYSSELNVNALELDDSALYLCASSRPELASYEQYFGPGTRLTVT.

A remark on this clone: At the DNA level, this CDR3 is encoded by other sequences in the same sample as well. The V gene is TRBV18, the J gene TRBJ2-3; 8 bases are shared with TRBD1. This CDR3 has 13 residues. CDR1 and CDR2 from the germline V gene are KGHSH and LQKENI. V gave up 3 bases and J gave up 4 bases; unmatched junction bases: 0. Here the CDR3 DNA reads TGTGCCAGCTCACCGACAGGGGCAGATACGCAGTATTTT. Translated, it gives CASSPTGADTQYF.

This clone occurred once. The V call is TRBV18, the J call TRBJ2-3; D ambiguous. The germline V gene encodes CDR1 KGHSH and CDR2 LQKENI. There are 16 residues in the CDR3. Trimming stripped 3 bases from V and 1 base from J, with 14 bases between. The CDR3, as DNA: TGTGCCAGCTCACCGAGCTTCAATGGTCGCACAGATACGCAGTATTTT. This translates into CASSPSFNGRTDTQYF.

The chain joins TRBV6-1 to TRBJ1-2; D is undetermined. The CDR3 runs to 14 residues. Germline assignment: CDR1 MNHNS and CDR2 SASEGT. V dropped 3 bases and J dropped 2 bases, with 10 bases sitting between them. The CDR3 sequence is CASSDHRWNYGYTF. For the CDR3, the DNA is TGTGCCAGCAGTGATCATCGGTGGAACTATGGCTACACCTTC.

This chain connects TRBV10-3 to TRBJ1-2; TRBD1 matches 8 bases. The CDR3 loop spans 15 amino acids. Trimming took 9 bases from V and 0 from J; bases not matched to a gene: 9. Germline V CDR1 and CDR2: ENHRY, SYGVKD. CDR3 sequence reads: CAIGQGASANYGYTF. The CDR3 region has the DNA TGTGCCATAGGGCAGGGGGCCTCGGCTAACTATGGCTACACCTTC.

This rearrangement joins TRBV10-2 to TRBJ2-5; 8 positions match TRBD1. Germline loops: CDR1 WSHSY, CDR2 SAAADI. The CDR3 is 14 residues long. The junction had 5 bases not matched to a gene; V was cut back by 4 bases and J by 4 bases. The CDR3 region has the DNA TGCGCCAGCAGTGGGACAGGGTGGTTAGAGACCCAGTACTTC. Translated, it gives CASSGTGWLETQYF.

The chain carries TRBV6-1 and TRBJ1-5, with D maybe TRBD1 (6 bases). The length of the CDR3 is 15 residues. Per germline, CDR1 MNHNS and CDR2 SASEGT. V was shortened by 8 bases and J by 2 bases, with 16 bases between the two germline ends. CDR3 in DNA: TGTGCCAGCGAGTCGGGGGGCGTTGGCAATCAGCCCCAGCATTTT. Amino acids: CASESGGVGNQPQHF.

This clone was seen a single time. V gene TRBV13 combines with J gene TRBJ2-5, with 13 bases lining up with TRBD2. The CDR3 is made up of 17 amino acids. Germline V gives CDR1 PRHDT, CDR2 FYEKMQ (reference sequence). The V gene end was trimmed by 1 base and the J gene end by 4 bases; junction bases not matched to a gene: 6. This CDR3 is CASSLVGLAGEGETQYF. The CDR3 nucleotides read TGTGCCAGCAGCTTAGTCGGACTAGCGGGGGAGGGAGAGACCCAGTACTTC.

The chain uses TRBV7-8 and TRBJ1-4, with no clear D. The CDR3 consists of 14 residues. Germline values: CDR1 SGHVS, CDR2 FQNEAQ. Trimming left V 4 bases short and J 0 bases short, with 6 bases between. CDR3 amino acids: CASSYRSTNEKLFF. CDR3 bases: TGTGCCAGCAGCTACAGATCAACTAATGAAAAACTGTTTTTT.

The chain combines TRBV11-2 with TRBJ1-1; TRBD1 matches at 8 bases. Germline loops: CDR1 SGHAT, CDR2 FQNNGV. J was trimmed by 10 bases and V by 6 bases; bases with no gene match: 7. This CDR3 has 12 amino acids. CDR3 sequence: CASRAQGAGAFF. The CDR3 nucleotides are TGTGCCAGCAGAGCTCAGGGGGCTGGAGCTTTCTTT.

V and J are TRBV7-2 and TRBJ2-1; no clear D gene. This CDR3 has 13 residues. The V end lost 5 bases, the J end lost 2 bases, and 7 bases lay between the germline ends. CDR1 is SGHTA, CDR2 FQGNSA, per germline. The CDR3 region has the DNA TGTGCCAGCAGCCCCGGACCCTACAATGAGCAGTTCTTC. It specifies CASSPGPYNEQFF.

The CDR3 protein is CASTEGVLNTEAFF. Written as DNA, the CDR3 is TGTGCCAGCACCGAGGGGGTACTGAACACTGAAGCTTTCTTT. V gene TRBV6-5 combines with J gene TRBJ1-1; the D gene is possibly TRBD1 (6 bases). Germline loops: CDR1 MNHEY, CDR2 SVGAGI. CDR3 length: 14 amino acids. Between the trimmed V and J ends, which lost 7 bases and 0 bases, there was a span of 12 bases.

The chain couples TRBV4-2 to TRBJ2-1, with unresolved D. V lost 0 bases, J lost 0 bases, and 9 bases lay in between. This CDR3 region has 16 residues. CDR1 and CDR2 (germline): LGHNA, YNFKEQ. The CDR3 nucleotides are TGTGCCAGCAGCCAAGATTATGTCGGCTCCTACAATGAGCAGTTCTTC. Translating it yields CASSQDYVGSYNEQFF.

This sequence joins TRBV25-1 and TRBJ1-2; D uncertain. Germline assignment: CDR1 MGHDK and CDR2 SYGVNS. The CDR3 has 12 amino acids. Trimming left V 2 bases short and J 5 bases short, with 6 bases between. Here the CDR3 DNA reads TGTGCCAGCAGTGAAGGAAGGTATGGCTACACCTTC. Protein product: CASSEGRYGYTF.

CDR3 sequence (DNA): TGTGCCAGCAGCCGTGCAGACGGCCGGAGGGACTATAATTCACCCCTCCACTTT. Amino acids: CASSRADGRRDYNSPLHF. V gene TRBV9 combines with J gene TRBJ1-6; D is uncertain. This CDR3 has 18 residues. Germline V CDR1 and CDR2: SGDLS, YYNGEE. Trimming shortened V by 4 bases and J by 3 bases, and 20 bases separated the two germline ends.

A single count supports this clone. The chain has TRBV7-8 and TRBJ2-6; D gene uncertain. Trimming removed 2 bases from V and 0 bases from J, with 8 bases in between. Germline CDR1 SGHVS, CDR2 FQNEAQ. This CDR3 is 16 amino acids long. CDR3 DNA: TGTGCCAGCAGCTTATATCCGGACTCTGGGGCCAACGTCCTGACTTTC. Translation gives CASSLYPDSGANVLTF.

This chain uses TRBV7-9 with TRBJ2-1; TRBD2 aligns across 10 bases. Germline V gene data show CDR1 as SEHNR and CDR2 as FQNEAQ (reference sequence). V lost 3 bases and J lost 7; bases outside the gene matches: 9. The CDR3 consists of 16 residues. CDR3 sequence reads: CASSLPGLAMPNEQFF. The CDR3 nucleotides are TGTGCCAGCAGCTTGCCGGGACTAGCGATGCCGAATGAGCAGTTCTTC.

The genes are TRBV13 and TRBJ1-3; D remains ambiguous. CDR3 length: 13 amino acids. Trimming cost V 7 bases and J 0 bases, with 7 bases left between them. Looked up from germline, CDR1 is PRHDT and CDR2 is FYEKMQ (reference sequence). The CDR3 sequence is CASKASSGNTIYF. CDR3 in DNA: TGTGCCAGCAAGGCCTCCTCTGGAAACACCATATATTTT.

A single count supports this clone. This chain uses TRBV27 with TRBJ2-7; tentatively, D is TRBD1 (7 bases). The CDR3 loop spans 14 amino acids. Trimming removed 2 bases at V and 4 bases at J, with 12 bases between. The germline V gene has CDR1 MNHEY and CDR2 SMNVEV (reference sequence). In DNA form, the CDR3 reads TGTGCCAGCAGTTTAGCGGGACAGACATACGAGCAGTACTTC. Translating gives CASSLAGQTYEQYF.

The V call is TRBV7-2, the J call TRBJ1-1, with a tentative D call TRBD1 (6 bases). V lost 4 bases, J lost 11 bases, and 17 bases lay in between. Germline values: CDR1 SGHTA, CDR2 FQGNSA. There are 13 residues in the CDR3. In DNA form, the CDR3 reads TGTGCCAGCAGCTCCCAGGGACACCCAACGGCTTTCTTT. It specifies CASSSQGHPTAFF. Together with reference TRBV7-2 and TRBJ1-1, the CDR3 gives the full variable domain: GAGVSQSPSNKVTEKGKDVELRCDPISGHTALYWYRQSLGQGLEFLIYFQGNSAPDKSGLPSDRFSAERTGGSVSTLTIQRTQQEDSAVYLCASSSQGHPTAFFGQGTRLTVV.

This chain joins TRBV7-9 and TRBJ1-1; a weak D match, TRBD1 (6 bases). Germline CDR1 and CDR2: SEHNR and FQNEAQ (reference sequence). Trimming took 4 bases from V and 2 from J, leaving 17 bases between them. The length of the CDR3 is 16 residues. The CDR3 sequence is CASSSTDRYPNTEAFF. CDR3 sequence (DNA): TGTGCCAGCAGCTCAACAGACAGGTATCCCAACACTGAAGCTTTCTTT.

The rearrangement joins TRBV12-5 to TRBJ2-1; D gene unclear. The V end was cut by 2 bases, the J end by 7 bases, with 15 bases between. CDR1 is LGHNT, CDR2 FRNRAP, per germline. The CDR3 spans 15 residues. CDR3 amino acids: CASGLSGAGGNEQFF. CDR3 DNA sequence: TGTGCTAGTGGTTTGTCTGGAGCAGGTGGGAATGAGCAGTTCTTC.

Turning to this clone: In the same sample, other DNA sequences code for this CDR3. CDR3 DNA sequence: TGTGCCAGCAGTTTGGGGACAGGCAAAAATTCACCCCTCCACTTT. It translates to CASSLGTGKNSPLHF. The rearrangement joins TRBV27 to TRBJ1-6; 8 positions agree with TRBD1. Trimming took 3 bases from V and 7 from J; bases not matched to a gene: 5. This CDR3 region has 15 residues. Germline V gene data show CDR1 as MNHEY and CDR2 as SMNVEV (reference sequence).

The chain couples TRBV18 to TRBJ1-2; 9 nucleotides align to TRBD1. The CDR3 totals 15 residues. V gave up 2 bases and J gave up 3 bases; unmatched junction bases: 4. The germline CDR1 and CDR2 sequences are KGHSH and LQKENI. The CDR3 region is CASSPARDRDYGYTF. The CDR3 DNA follows: TGTGCCAGCTCACCAGCAAGGGACAGGGACTATGGCTACACCTTC.

The chain joins TRBV30 to TRBJ1-2; D call uncertain. CDR3 length: 12 amino acids. V shed 3 bases and J shed 2 bases, with 7 bases lying between them. Germline values: CDR1 GTSNPN, CDR2 SVGIG (reference sequence). This chain's CDR3 is CAWRDKNYGYTF. The CDR3 DNA follows: TGTGCCTGGAGAGACAAGAACTATGGCTACACCTTC.

The chain links TRBV5-6 to TRBJ1-3; D ambiguous. Trimming left V 0 bases short and J 2 bases short, with 6 bases between. Germline CDR1 reads SGHDT; CDR2 reads YYEEEE. The CDR3 loop spans 14 amino acids. The CDR3 here is CASSLVLTGNTIYF. In DNA, the CDR3 is TGTGCCAGCAGCTTGGTTTTGACTGGAAACACCATATATTTT.

This chain joins TRBV6-5 and TRBJ2-1; 9 nucleotides align to TRBD1. This CDR3 region has 15 residues. Losses at the gene ends were 6 bases for V and 6 bases for J; bases not matched to a gene: 9. Germline V CDR1 and CDR2: MNHEY, SVGAGI. For the CDR3, the DNA is TGTGCCAGCAGACGACCGGGACAGGGTTCCAATGAGCAGTTCTTC. Translation gives CASRRPGQGSNEQFF.

The V call is TRBV19, the J call TRBJ2-3, with 7 bases matching TRBD2. The CDR3 totals 18 residues. The germline V gene encodes CDR1 LNHDA and CDR2 SQIVND (reference sequence). After removal of 3 bases from V and 0 bases from J, the junction contained 12 bases not matched to a gene. The CDR3 loop is CASSMPPGGSLSTDTQYF. CDR3 nucleotide sequence: TGTGCCAGTAGTATGCCCCCTGGCGGGAGCCTTAGCACAGATACGCAGTATTTT.